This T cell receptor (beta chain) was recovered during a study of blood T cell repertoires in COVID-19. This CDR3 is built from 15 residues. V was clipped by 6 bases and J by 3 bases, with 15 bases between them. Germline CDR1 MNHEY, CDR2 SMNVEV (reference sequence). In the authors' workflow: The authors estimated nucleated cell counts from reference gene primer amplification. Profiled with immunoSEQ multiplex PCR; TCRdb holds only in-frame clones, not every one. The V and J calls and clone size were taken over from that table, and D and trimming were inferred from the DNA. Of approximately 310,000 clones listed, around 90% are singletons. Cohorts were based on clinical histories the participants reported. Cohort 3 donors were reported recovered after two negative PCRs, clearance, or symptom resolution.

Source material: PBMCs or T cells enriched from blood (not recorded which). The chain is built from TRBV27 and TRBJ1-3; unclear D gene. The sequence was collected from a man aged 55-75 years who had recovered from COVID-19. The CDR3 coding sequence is TGTGCCAGCAGGCTGCGAGGTAGTAGTGGAAACACCATATATTTT. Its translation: CASRLRGSSGNTIYF.